This TCR beta chain originates from a study of cytomegalovirus exposure and HLA in healthy donors. CDR1 and CDR2 from the germline V gene are SEHNR and FQNEAQ (reference sequence). V gave up 5 bases and J gave up 0 bases; unmatched junction bases: 10. The CDR3 spans 18 residues. This clone was observed once. This PCR relied on a set of 60 Vbeta primers and 13 Jbeta primers. The assay was immunoSEQ multiplex PCR, and TCRdb's table has in-frame clones only and misses some. Of 210,000 or so clones in the sample, more than 85% were seen once. This clonotype was sampled from a woman under 30 in good health and CMV-seronegative. The V gene is TRBV7-9, the J gene TRBJ2-3, with 11 positions matching TRBD2. The sample consisted of PBMCs. CDR3 sequence: CASSPVAGGESSTDTQYF. CDR3 coding DNA: TGTGCCAGCAGCCCCGTAGCGGGGGGGGAATCTAGCACAGATACGCAGTATTTT.